A selection of T cell receptor beta chains follows, all from one sample in a study of cytomegalovirus exposure and HLA in healthy donors. Generated by immunoSEQ multiplex PCR, the TCRdb table keeps only in-frame clones and is missing some. The top ten hold 6.9% of the sample, which has 100,000 to 120,000 clones, 80% to 85% seen once. The source material was PBMCs. The receptors were gathered from a young man in good health and CMV-seropositive. Both conserved end residues are part of each CDR3. The D gene is left open where the match is weak. Clone size, where shown, is once, few, many, or a class for clones that have expanded.

d_gene	v_gene	abundance	j_gene	len	CDR3aa	CDR3nt
.	TRBV5-4	.	TRBJ2-2	14	CASREAGLTGELFF	TGTGCCAGCAGGGAGGCGGGACTGACCGGGGAGCTGTTTTTT
.	TRBV23-1	.	TRBJ1-2	15	CAGRGEGWIDYGYTF	TGCGCCGGGCGGGGGGAAGGGTGGATAGACTATGGCTACACCTTC
.	TRBV7-2	.	TRBJ2-7	14	CASSFSASPYEQYF	TGTGCCAGCAGCTTTAGCGCCAGTCCCTACGAGCAGTACTTC
.	TRBV9	few	TRBJ2-5	15	CASSVDVGRKVGRYF	TGTGCCAGCAGCGTAGATGTGGGGAGGAAAGTGGGAAGGTACTTC
TRBD1	TRBV25-1	.	TRBJ1-5	13	CASSGAGGQPQHF	TGTGCCAGCAGTGGGGCAGGGGGTCAGCCCCAGCATTTT
TRBD1	TRBV2	.	TRBJ1-2	12	CAGQGSNYGYTF	TGTGCCGGACAGGGGAGCAACTATGGCTACACCTTC
.	TRBV19	.	TRBJ1-1	12	CASSFVNTEAFF	TGTGCCAGTAGTTTCGTGAACACTGAAGCTTTCTTT
TRBD2	TRBV2	.	TRBJ2-7	14	CASSPIGGDVEQYF	TGTGCCAGCAGCCCTATCGGGGGGGACGTCGAGCAGTACTTC
.	TRBV11-3	.	TRBJ1-4	18	CASSLVRTGDATNEKLFF	TGTGCCAGCAGCTTAGTACGGACGGGGGATGCAACTAATGAAAAACTGTTTTTT
TRBD1	TRBV30	.	TRBJ2-3	15	CAWSVRQGVTDTQYF	TGTGCCTGGAGTGTCAGACAGGGCGTCACAGATACGCAGTATTTT
.	TRBV28	.	TRBJ1-1	13	CASTEVRGTEAFF	TGTGCCAGCACCGAGGTGCGGGGCACTGAAGCTTTCTTT
TRBD2	TRBV5-1	.	TRBJ2-5	14	CASSLPDSGETQYF	TGCGCCAGCAGCTTGCCAGATAGCGGGGAGACCCAGTACTTC
.	TRBV6-6	few	TRBJ1-1	14	CASSYVYGNTEAFF	TGTGCCAGCAGTTACGTATACGGGAACACTGAAGCTTTCTTT
.	TRBV6-5	once	TRBJ1-2	13	CASRRDNYYGYTF	TGTGCCAGCAGACGGGACAACTACTATGGCTACACCTTC
TRBD2	TRBV4-1	once	TRBJ2-2	18	CASSRLAGAHGGTGELFF	TGCGCCAGCTCCCGACTAGCGGGGGCACACGGGGGCACCGGGGAGCTGTTTTTT